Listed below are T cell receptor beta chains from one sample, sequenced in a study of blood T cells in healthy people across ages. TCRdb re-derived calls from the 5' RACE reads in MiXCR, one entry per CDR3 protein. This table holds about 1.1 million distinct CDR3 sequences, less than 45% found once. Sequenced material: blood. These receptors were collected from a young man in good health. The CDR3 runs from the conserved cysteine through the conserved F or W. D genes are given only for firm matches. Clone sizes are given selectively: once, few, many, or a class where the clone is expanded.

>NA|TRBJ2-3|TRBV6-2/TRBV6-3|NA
CASLAGGSRLADTQYF
TGTGCCAGCTTAGCTGGCGGATCGAGGCTAGCAGATACGCAGTATTTT
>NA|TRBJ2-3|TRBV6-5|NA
CASSRRGPGTDTQYF
TGTGCCAGCAGCCGAAGGGGACCAGGCACAGATACGCAGTATTTT
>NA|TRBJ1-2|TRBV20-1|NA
CSAFKTGTNYGYTF
TGCAGTGCCTTTAAAACCGGGACTAACTATGGCTACACCTTC
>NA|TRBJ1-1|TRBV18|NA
CASSPRVKMNTEAFF
TGTGCCAGCTCACCCCGGGTCAAAATGAACACTGAAGCTTTCTTT
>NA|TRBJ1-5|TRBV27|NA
CASSRISGSQPQHF
TGTGCCAGCAGCCGAATCTCCGGGAGTCAGCCCCAGCATTTT
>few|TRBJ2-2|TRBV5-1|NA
CASSDLKRKNTGELFF
TGCGCCAGCAGCGACCTCAAAAGGAAGAACACCGGGGAGCTGTTTTTT
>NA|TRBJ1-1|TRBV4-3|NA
CASSHALDCNTGAFF
TGCGCCAGCAGCCACGCCCTCGACTGCAACACTGGAGCTTTCTTT
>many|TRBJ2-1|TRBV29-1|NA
CSVDPGRSSYNEQFF
TGCAGCGTTGATCCCGGGCGAAGCTCCTACAATGAGCAGTTCTTC
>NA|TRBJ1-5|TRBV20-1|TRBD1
CSALDRPLSNQPQHF
TGCAGTGCTCTGGACAGGCCGCTAAGCAATCAGCCCCAGCATTTT
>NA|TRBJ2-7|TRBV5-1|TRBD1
CASSFDRVYNEQYF
TGCGCCAGCAGCTTTGACAGGGTCTACAATGAGCAGTACTTC
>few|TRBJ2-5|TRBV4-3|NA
CASSQDNAGFNEQYF
TGCGCCAGCAGCCAAGATAACGCGGGGTTCAATGAGCAGTACTTC
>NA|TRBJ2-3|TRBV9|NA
CASSVAGYGTDTQYF
TGTGCCAGCAGCGTAGCGGGTTACGGCACAGATACGCAGTATTTT
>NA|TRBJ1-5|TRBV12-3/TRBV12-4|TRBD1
CASSYRGNNQPQHF
TGTGCCAGCAGCTACAGGGGTAACAATCAGCCCCAGCATTTT
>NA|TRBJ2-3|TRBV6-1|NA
CASSARLLGDTDTQYF
TGTGCCAGCAGTGCCCGGTTGTTGGGGGACACAGATACGCAGTATTTT
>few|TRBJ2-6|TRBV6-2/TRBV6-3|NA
CASSSLGRGATLWGANVLTF
TGTGCCAGCAGTTCCCTTGGTCGGGGTGCGACTCTTTGGGGGGCCAACGTCCTGACTTTC
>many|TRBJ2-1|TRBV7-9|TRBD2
CASSSLRGSSYNEQFF
TGTGCCAGCAGCTCACTGCGGGGGAGCTCCTACAATGAGCAGTTCTTC
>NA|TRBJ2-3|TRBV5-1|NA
CASSFERQGGDTQYF
TGCGCCAGCAGCTTTGAGAGGCAGGGTGGCGATACGCAGTATTTT
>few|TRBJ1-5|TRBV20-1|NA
CSARAVINQPQHF
TGCAGTGCTAGAGCTGTGATTAATCAGCCCCAGCATTTT
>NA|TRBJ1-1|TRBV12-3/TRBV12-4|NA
CASNPKGGNTEAFF
TGTGCCAGCAATCCCAAGGGGGGGAACACTGAAGCTTTCTTT
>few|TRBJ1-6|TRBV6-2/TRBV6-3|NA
CASSSQELYNSPLHF
TGTGCCAGCAGCTCCCAGGAGCTCTATAATTCACCCCTCCACTTT
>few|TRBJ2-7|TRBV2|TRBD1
CASSEDRESSYEQYF
TGTGCCAGCAGTGAGGACAGGGAGAGCTCCTACGAGCAGTACTTC
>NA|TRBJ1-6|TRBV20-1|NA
CSAKGTFNSPLHF
TGCAGTGCCAAAGGGACATTTAATTCACCCCTCCACTTT
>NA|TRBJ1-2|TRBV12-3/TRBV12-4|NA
CASIRKGGGYTF
TGTGCCAGCATACGAAAAGGGGGTGGCTACACCTTC
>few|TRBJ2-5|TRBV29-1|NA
CSVVVQGTGKETQYF
TGCAGCGTTGTGGTTCAGGGGACGGGGAAAGAGACCCAGTACTTC
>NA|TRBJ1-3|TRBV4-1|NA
CASSQEGSSGGNTIYF
TGCGCCAGCAGCCAAGAAGGGAGTTCGGGGGGAAACACCATATATTTT
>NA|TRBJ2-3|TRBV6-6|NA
CASRYWQDTQYF
TGTGCCAGCAGGTACTGGCAAGATACGCAGTATTTT
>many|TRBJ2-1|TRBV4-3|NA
CASSQGQNEQFF
TGCGCCAGCAGCCAAGGGCAAAATGAGCAGTTCTTC
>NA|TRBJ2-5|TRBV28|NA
CASSTPTGGASETQYF
TGTGCCAGCAGTACCCCGACAGGAGGCGCCAGTGAGACCCAGTACTTC
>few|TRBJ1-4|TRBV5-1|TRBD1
CATRTGDNEKLFF
TGCGCCACCAGGACAGGGGATAATGAAAAACTGTTTTTT
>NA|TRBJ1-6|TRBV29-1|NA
CSVRADNTYNSPLHF
TGCAGTGTTCGTGCAGACAACACCTATAATTCACCCCTCCACTTT
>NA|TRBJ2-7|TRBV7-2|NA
CASSLKAQNEQYF
TGTGCCAGCAGCTTAAAGGCCCAAAATGAGCAGTACTTC
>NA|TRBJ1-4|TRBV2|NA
CASSENQEANEKLFF
TGTGCCAGCAGTGAAAACCAGGAAGCTAATGAAAAACTGTTTTTT
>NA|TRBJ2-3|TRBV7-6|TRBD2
CASSRSGGGTDTQYF
TGTGCCAGCAGCAGAAGCGGGGGCGGAACAGATACGCAGTATTTT
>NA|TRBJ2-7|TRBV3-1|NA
CASSLLGRTYEQYF
TGTGCCAGCAGCCTCCTCGGACGGACCTACGAGCAGTACTTC
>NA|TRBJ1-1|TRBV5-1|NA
CASSLVGSGDSTEAFF
TGCGCCAGCAGCTTGGTAGGGTCAGGGGACTCCACTGAAGCTTTCTTT
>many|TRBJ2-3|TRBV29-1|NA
CSVVEGQTQYF
TGCAGCGTTGTGGAGGGACAAACGCAGTATTTT
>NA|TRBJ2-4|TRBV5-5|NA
CASSLSPTATGDIQYF
TGTGCCAGCAGCTTGTCCCCCACAGCTACGGGGGACATTCAGTACTTC
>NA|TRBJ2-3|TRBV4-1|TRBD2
CASSQERTGGPPDTQYF
TGCGCCAGCAGCCAAGAACGGACGGGGGGGCCGCCAGATACGCAGTATTTT
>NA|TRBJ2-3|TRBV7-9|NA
CASSPATGRRADTQYF
TGTGCCAGCAGTCCCGCAACAGGCAGACGGGCAGATACGCAGTATTTT
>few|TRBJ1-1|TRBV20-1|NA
CSARPPQHPEAFF
TGCAGTGCTAGACCTCCGCAGCACCCTGAAGCTTTCTTT
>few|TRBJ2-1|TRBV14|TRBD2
CASSQAGGRNEQFF
TGTGCCAGCAGCCAGGCGGGGGGGCGGAATGAGCAGTTCTTC
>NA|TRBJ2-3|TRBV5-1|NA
CASSLAGYEDTQYF
TGCGCCAGCAGCTTGGCCGGGTATGAAGATACGCAGTATTTT
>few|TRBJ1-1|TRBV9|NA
CASSATNVNTEAFF
TGTGCCAGCAGCGCCACGAACGTGAACACTGAAGCTTTCTTT
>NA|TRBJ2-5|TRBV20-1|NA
CSVRASQIAQETQYF
TGCAGTGTGAGAGCCTCACAGATTGCCCAAGAGACCCAGTACTTC
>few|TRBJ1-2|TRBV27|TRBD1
CASSLIGTGNGYTF
TGTGCCAGCAGCCTGATAGGGACAGGGAACGGCTACACCTTC
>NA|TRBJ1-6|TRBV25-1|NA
CASSSAYNSPLHF
TGTGCCAGCAGTTCTGCATATAATTCACCCCTCCACTTT